What follows are 10 T cell receptor beta chains derived from one specimen sequenced in a study of blood T cell repertoires in COVID-19. Some clones are missing from TCRdb's copy, which holds only in-frame ones; the method was immunoSEQ multiplex PCR. The data hold tens of thousands of clones, with 70% to 85% observed a single time. Material for sequencing was peripheral blood. Receptors were obtained from a man aged 50 to 59 with acute or convalescent COVID-19.

The chain is built from TRBV7-9 and TRBJ2-7, with a possible D match to TRBD1 (6 bases). CDR3 length: 13 amino acids. V was trimmed by 4 bases and J by 2 bases, leaving 9 bases between them. Looked up from germline, CDR1 is SEHNR and CDR2 is FQNEAQ (reference sequence). This CDR3 reads CASSSDSPYEQYF. CDR3 bases: TGTGCCAGCAGCTCGGACAGCCCCTACGAGCAGTACTTC.

V and J are TRBV3-1 (or the pseudogene TRBV3-2) and TRBJ1-6; no firm D call. V gave up 1 base and J gave up 7 bases, with 8 bases separating them. The CDR3 runs to 14 residues. Germline CDR1 and CDR2: LGHDT and YNNKEL (reference sequence). This CDR3 is CASSQVPVNSPLHF. In nucleotides, the CDR3 is TGTGCCAGCAGCCAAGTTCCAGTCAATTCACCCCTCCACTTT.

Only a few counts were recorded for this clone. CDR3 nucleotide sequence: TGTGCCAGCAGCTCCGGGACAGGGGACAGAAACACCATATATTTT. Its protein product is CASSSGTGDRNTIYF. The chain uses TRBV5-6 and TRBJ1-3; 10 nucleotides match TRBD1. This CDR3 is built from 15 residues. Germline loops: CDR1 SGHDT, CDR2 YYEEEE. The J segment lost 5 bases and the V segment lost 3 bases, leaving 5 bases of the junction unmatched.

The sample holds a few counts of this clone. This sequence joins TRBV6-5 and TRBJ1-2, with 9 nucleotides matching TRBD1. This CDR3 is built from 14 residues. The trim removed 2 bases at V and 3 bases at J, leaving 1 base unmatched. Germline CDR1 is MNHEY and CDR2 is SVGAGI. CDR3 sequence reads: CASSYGTGYYGYTF. In nucleotides, the CDR3 is TGTGCCAGCAGTTACGGGACAGGGTACTATGGCTACACCTTC.

Worth noting for this clone: One junction end disagrees with the germline gene, perhaps due to a read error. V and J are TRBV3-1 (or the pseudogene TRBV3-2) and TRBJ2-1; 8 nucleotides line up with TRBD2. The CDR3 covers 13 residues. CDR1 and CDR2 (germline): LGHDT, YNNKEL (reference sequence). CDR3 amino acids: CASSQDLRTSPLF. CDR3 bases: TGTGCCAGCAGCCAAGATCTAAGGACTAGCCCTCTCTTC.

In DNA, the CDR3 is TGTGCCATCAGCTACGACAGGGACAAAAACATTCAGTACTTC. This gives the protein CAISYDRDKNIQYF. The V gene is TRBV10-3, the J gene TRBJ2-4, with 7 positions matching TRBD1. V lost 6 bases, J lost 3 bases, and 5 bases stayed unmatched. The CDR3 length is 14 residues. Germline V gene sequence: CDR1 ENHRY, CDR2 SYGVKD.

V usage is TRBV13 and J usage is TRBJ2-2; 16 bases line up with TRBD2. This CDR3 spans 18 amino acids. Germline V gene sequence: CDR1 PRHDT, CDR2 FYEKMQ (reference sequence). After removal of 4 bases from V and 3 bases from J, the junction contained 5 bases not matched to a gene. CDR3 DNA sequence: TGTGCCAGCAGCTCGGGACTAGCGGGGGGGCCCTACACCGGGGAGCTGTTTTTT. Translated, it gives CASSSGLAGGPYTGELFF.

The chain links TRBV30 to TRBJ2-3; 8 nucleotides line up with TRBD2. This CDR3 contains 15 residues. Germline loops: CDR1 GTSNPN, CDR2 SVGIG (reference sequence). The trim removed 6 bases at V and 8 bases at J, leaving 16 bases unmatched. Here the CDR3 DNA reads TGTGCCTGCACTCCAGGCCAGCGGGGGCTTACTACGCAGTATTTT. Translating it yields CACTPGQRGLTTQYF.

This clone came up once. The V call is TRBV28, the J call TRBJ2-7; TRBD2 might be the D (6 bases). Germline V gene lookup returns CDR1 MDHEN and CDR2 SYDVKM. Trimming pared 2 bases from V and 6 bases from J, leaving 23 bases between. The CDR3 is 17 residues long. The DNA for the CDR3 is TGTGCCAGCAGTTTAGGATACCTGAAGCGGGCGGGTGGCGAGCAGTACTTC. Translated: CASSLGYLKRAGGEQYF.

The chain joins TRBV10-2 to TRBJ1-1; 10 bases map to TRBD1. The CDR3 is 17 amino acids. Germline loops: CDR1 WSHSY, CDR2 SAAADI. V dropped 6 bases and J dropped 1; count of bases not matched to a gene: 11. The chain's CDR3 is CASRQRGQGTGNTEAFF. CDR3 in DNA: TGCGCCAGCAGACAACGGGGACAGGGGACGGGGAACACTGAAGCTTTCTTT.